Presented here are 14 T cell receptor beta chains from one specimen sequenced in a study of Graves' ophthalmopathy and Graves' hyperthyroidism. The sequenced template was RNA, covering the TCR beta CDR3 region. RT-PCR with HTBI primers came first, then second-round multiplex PCR. Using its own MiXCR run on the multiplex PCR reads, TCRdb lists one record per CDR3 protein. This sample yields about 1.1 million distinct CDR3 sequences, of which 35% to 45% are seen a single time; around 10% belongs to the top ten. Sequenced: peripheral blood or thyroid tissue (not recorded which). All receptors come from an adult man with Graves' hyperthyroidism.

This clonotype was counted ten times or more. The J gene is TRBJ1-6, the V gene TRBV7-2, with a possible D match to TRBD1 (5 bases). Germline CDR1 SGHTA, CDR2 FQGNSA. The CDR3 spans 16 residues. Deletions cut 2 bases from V and 9 bases from J, with 17 bases between. CDR3 in DNA: TGTGCCAGCAGCTTAACACAGCCTACAGGTCGTTCACCCCTCCACTTT. Its protein product is CASSLTQPTGRSPLHF.

The chain links TRBV29-1 to TRBJ1-4, with 8 bases fitting TRBD1. The germline CDR1 and CDR2 sequences are SQVTM and ANQGSEA. The CDR3 consists of 16 residues. The ends lost 4 bases at V and 11 bases at J; junction bases unmatched: 18. CDR3: CSVVGFQGAVDRKLFF. As DNA, the CDR3 is TGCAGCGTTGTGGGATTTCAGGGGGCGGTAGATCGTAAACTGTTTTTT.

This clonotype was counted at least ten times. The DNA of the CDR3 is TGCAGCGGGGGGGAACCTAACTATGGCTACACCTTC. It codes for CSGGEPNYGYTF. The chain combines TRBV29-1 with TRBJ1-2, with D possibly matching TRBD1 (5 bases). Germline-derived CDR1 and CDR2 are SQVTM and ANQGSEA. V was trimmed by 7 bases and J by 0 bases, leaving 9 bases between them. The length of the CDR3 is 12 residues.

As for this clonotype: At one end the junction does not follow the germline gene, possibly because of a read error. The rearrangement uses TRBV9 and TRBJ1-5, with 9 bases identical to TRBD1. CDR3 length: 15 residues. The germline gives CDR1 SGDLS, CDR2 YYNGEE. The chain's CDR3 is CAGRRTGGVNQPQHF. In nucleotides, the CDR3 is TGTGCCGGCAGGCGCACAGGGGGCGTCAATCAGCCCCAGCATTTT.

This chain links TRBV24-1 with TRBJ2-5; no firm D call. Trimming left V 5 bases short and J 9 bases short, with 12 bases between. CDR1 is KGHDR, CDR2 SFDVKD, per germline. The CDR3 is made up of 12 amino acids. The CDR3 reads CATSASTAPQYF. In nucleotides, the CDR3 is TGTGCCACCAGTGCATCGACGGCCCCCCAGTACTTC.

The V call is TRBV20-1, the J call TRBJ2-5; possible D gene TRBD1, 6 bases. V shed 4 bases and J shed 4 bases, with 16 bases lying between them. The V gene's germline CDR1 is DFQATT and CDR2 SNEGSKA (reference sequence). There are 14 residues in the CDR3. As DNA, the CDR3 is TGCAGTGCTACAGGGGCGGATGGGCTAGAGACCCAGTACTTC. It encodes CSATGADGLETQYF.

This clonotype was counted at least ten times. The V call is TRBV29-1, the J call TRBJ1-1; 9 nucleotides align to TRBD1. The CDR3 covers 12 residues. V trimming: 1 base; J trimming: 10 bases; junction bases outside the gene matches: 4. CDR1 and CDR2 from the germline V gene are SQVTM and ANQGSEA. The CDR3 reads CSVEGDRGGAFF. In DNA form, the CDR3 reads TGCAGCGTTGAAGGAGACAGGGGGGGAGCTTTCTTT. Together with reference TRBV29-1 and TRBJ1-1, the CDR3 gives the full variable domain: SAVISQKPSRDICQRGTSLTIQCQVDSQVTMMFWYRQQPGQSLTLIATANQGSEATYESGFVIDKFPISRPNLTFSTLTVSNMSPEDSSIYLCSVEGDRGGAFFGQGTRLTVV.

This chain joins TRBV7-2 and TRBJ1-2; no clear D gene. The CDR3 length is 11 residues. Germline lookup yields CDR1 SGHTA and CDR2 FQGNSA. Deletions cut 6 bases from V and 5 bases from J, with 7 bases between. CDR3: CASSNIYGYTF. The CDR3 nucleotides read TGTGCCAGCAGTAATATATATGGCTACACCTTC.

This clonotype appeared many times. This chain uses TRBV29-1 with TRBJ2-7; 7 positions agree with TRBD1. With 0 bases clipped from V and 5 bases from J, the junction kept 4 bases outside the gene matches. The CDR3 consists of 13 residues. CDR1 and CDR2 (germline): SQVTM, ANQGSEA. The CDR3 protein is CSVEDMTGHEQYF. CDR3 sequence (DNA): TGCAGCGTTGAAGATATGACAGGGCACGAGCAGTACTTC.

This chain joins TRBV20-1 and TRBJ2-7; D perhaps matches TRBD1 (6 bases). Germline CDR1 DFQATT, CDR2 SNEGSKA (reference sequence). The V and J ends lost 6 bases and 3 bases respectively, with 15 bases between them. The CDR3 consists of 13 residues. In DNA form, the CDR3 reads TGCAGTGCCTCAGGGGCCCATATCTACGAGCAGTACTTC. Translated, it gives CSASGAHIYEQYF.

There are a few counts of this clonotype. J is TRBJ1-4 and V is TRBV3-1; 7 nucleotides line up with TRBD1. The CDR3 contains 15 residues. Germline loops: CDR1 LGHDT, CDR2 YNNKEL (reference sequence). J lost 8 bases, V lost 4 bases, and 10 bases had no gene match. CDR3 amino acids: CASSPTWDSSEKLFF. The DNA of the CDR3 is TGTGCCAGCAGCCCCACTTGGGACAGCAGCGAAAAACTGTTTTTT.

This clonotype has at least ten counts. This chain uses TRBV9 with TRBJ1-2; D not certain. Germline CDR1 reads SGDLS; CDR2 reads YYNGEE. Between the trimmed V and J ends, which lost 0 bases and 4 bases, there was a span of 19 bases. This CDR3 is built from 17 residues. CDR3 in DNA: TGTGCCAGCAGCGTAGCTACGGCAGGCCCACCGAGCTATGGCTACACCTTC. It encodes CASSVATAGPPSYGYTF.

This clonotype was picked up many times. J is TRBJ2-5 and V is TRBV12-3 or TRBV12-4, with D unresolved. CDR3 length: 10 amino acids. V was shortened by 2 bases and J by 10 bases, with 5 bases between the two germline ends. The CDR3 DNA reads as TGTGCCAGCAGTTTATCTGTCCAGTACTTC. This gives the protein CASSLSVQYF.

CDR3 in amino acids: CSVHRTNTEAFF. CDR3 DNA sequence: TGCAGCGTTCACAGGACCAACACTGAAGCTTTCTTT. V and J are TRBV29-1 and TRBJ1-1; perhaps TRBD1 as D (5 bases). Trimming stripped 5 bases from V and 2 bases from J, with 9 bases between. The CDR3 consists of 12 residues. The germline V gene has CDR1 SQVTM and CDR2 ANQGSEA.